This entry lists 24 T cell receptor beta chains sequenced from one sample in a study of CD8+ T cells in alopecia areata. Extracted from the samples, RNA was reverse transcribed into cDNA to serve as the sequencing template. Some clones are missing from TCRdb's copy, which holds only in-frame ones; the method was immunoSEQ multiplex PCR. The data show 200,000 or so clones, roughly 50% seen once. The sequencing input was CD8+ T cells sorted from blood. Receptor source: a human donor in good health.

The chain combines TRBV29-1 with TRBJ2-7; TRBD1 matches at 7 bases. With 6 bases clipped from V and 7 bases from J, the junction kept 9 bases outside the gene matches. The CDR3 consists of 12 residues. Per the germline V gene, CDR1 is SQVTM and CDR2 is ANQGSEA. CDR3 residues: CSVADRAWEQYF. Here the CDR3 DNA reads TGCAGCGTGGCAGACAGGGCGTGGGAGCAGTACTTC.

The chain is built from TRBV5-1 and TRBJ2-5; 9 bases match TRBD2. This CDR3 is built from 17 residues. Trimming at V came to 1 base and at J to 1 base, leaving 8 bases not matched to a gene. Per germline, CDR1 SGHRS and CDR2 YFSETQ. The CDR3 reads CASSLFPAGGIQETQYF. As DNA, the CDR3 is TGCGCCAGCAGCTTGTTCCCAGCGGGGGGAATCCAAGAGACCCAGTACTTC.

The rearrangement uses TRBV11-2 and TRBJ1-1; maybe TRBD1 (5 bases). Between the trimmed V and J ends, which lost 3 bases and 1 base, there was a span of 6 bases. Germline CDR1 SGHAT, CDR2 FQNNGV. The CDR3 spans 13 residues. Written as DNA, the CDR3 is TGTGCCAGCAGCTTGGGGGGGAACACTGAAGCTTTCTTT. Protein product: CASSLGGNTEAFF.

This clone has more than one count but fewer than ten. The DNA of the CDR3 is TGTGCCAGCAGCTTGGGTGATCAGCCCCAGCATTTT. It yields the protein CASSLGDQPQHF. The chain combines TRBV5-4 with TRBJ1-5; unclear D gene. Per germline, CDR1 SGHNT and CDR2 YYREEE (reference sequence). Between the trimmed V and J ends, which lost 0 bases and 5 bases, there was a span of 3 bases. CDR3 size: 12 residues. Drawing the rest from reference TRBV5-4 and TRBJ1-5, the complete variable domain is ETGVTQSPTHLIKTRGQQVTLRCSSQSGHNTVSWYQQALGQGPQFIFQYYREEENGRGNFPPRFSGLQFPNYSSELNVNALELDDSALYLCASSLGDQPQHFGDGTRLSIL.

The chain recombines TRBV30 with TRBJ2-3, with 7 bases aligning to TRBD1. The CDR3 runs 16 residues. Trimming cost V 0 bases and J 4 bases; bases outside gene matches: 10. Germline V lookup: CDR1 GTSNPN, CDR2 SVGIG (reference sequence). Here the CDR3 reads CAWSVLGGAPADTQYF. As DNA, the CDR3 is TGTGCCTGGAGTGTGTTAGGGGGCGCCCCTGCAGATACGCAGTATTTT.

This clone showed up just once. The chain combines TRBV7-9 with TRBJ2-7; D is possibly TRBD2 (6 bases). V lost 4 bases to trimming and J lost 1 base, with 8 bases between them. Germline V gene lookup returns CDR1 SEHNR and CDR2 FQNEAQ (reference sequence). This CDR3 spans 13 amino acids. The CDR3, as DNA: TGTGCCAGCAGCTCGGGACTGTCCTACGAGCAGTACTTC. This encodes CASSSGLSYEQYF.

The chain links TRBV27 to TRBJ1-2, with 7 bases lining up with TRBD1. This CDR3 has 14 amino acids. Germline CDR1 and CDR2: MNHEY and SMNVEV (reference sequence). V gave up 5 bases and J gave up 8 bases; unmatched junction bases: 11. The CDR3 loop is CASSVRQGTKGYTF. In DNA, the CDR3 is TGTGCCAGCAGTGTACGACAGGGAACAAAGGGCTACACCTTC.

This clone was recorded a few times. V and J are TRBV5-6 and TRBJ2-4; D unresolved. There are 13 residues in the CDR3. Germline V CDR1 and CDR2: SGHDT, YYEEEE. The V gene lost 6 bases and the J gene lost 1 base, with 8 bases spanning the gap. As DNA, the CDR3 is TGTGCCAGCAACGCTGGGGCCAAAAACATTCAGTACTTC. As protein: CASNAGAKNIQYF. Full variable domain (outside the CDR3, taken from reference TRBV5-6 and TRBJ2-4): DAGVTQSPTHLIKTRGQQVTLRCSPKSGHDTVSWYQQALGQGPQFIFQYYEEEERQRGNFPDRFSGHQFPNYSSELNVNALLLGDSALYLCASNAGAKNIQYFGAGTRLSVL.

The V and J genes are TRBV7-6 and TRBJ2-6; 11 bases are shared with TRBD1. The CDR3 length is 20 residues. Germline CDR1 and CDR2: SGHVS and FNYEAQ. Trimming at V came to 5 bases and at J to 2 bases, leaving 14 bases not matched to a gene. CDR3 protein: CASSPWTGGGWTPGANVLTF. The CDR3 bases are TGTGCCAGCAGCCCATGGACAGGGGGCGGATGGACTCCTGGGGCCAACGTCCTGACTTTC.

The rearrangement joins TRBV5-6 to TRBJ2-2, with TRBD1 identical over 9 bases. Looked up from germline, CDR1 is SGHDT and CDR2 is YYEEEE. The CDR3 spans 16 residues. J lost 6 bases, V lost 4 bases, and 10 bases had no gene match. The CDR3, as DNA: TGTGCCAGCAGCGGTACCGGGACAGGGATGCCCGGGGAGCTGTTTTTT. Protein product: CASSGTGTGMPGELFF.

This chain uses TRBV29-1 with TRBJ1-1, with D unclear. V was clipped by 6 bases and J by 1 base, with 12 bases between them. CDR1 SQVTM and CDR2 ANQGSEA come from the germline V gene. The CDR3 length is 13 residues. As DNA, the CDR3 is TGCAGCGTCCACGTTACATCGAACACTGAAGCTTTCTTT. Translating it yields CSVHVTSNTEAFF. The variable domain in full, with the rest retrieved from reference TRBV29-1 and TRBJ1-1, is SAVISQKPSRDICQRGTSLTIQCQVDSQVTMMFWYRQQPGQSLTLIATANQGSEATYESGFVIDKFPISRPNLTFSTLTVSNMSPEDSSIYLCSVHVTSNTEAFFGQGTRLTVV.

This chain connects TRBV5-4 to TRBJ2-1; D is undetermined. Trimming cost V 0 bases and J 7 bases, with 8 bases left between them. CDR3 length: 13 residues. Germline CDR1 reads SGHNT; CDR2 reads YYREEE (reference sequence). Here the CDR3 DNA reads TGTGCCAGCAGCTTGGGAGGCGAGAATGAGCAGTTCTTC. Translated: CASSLGGENEQFF.

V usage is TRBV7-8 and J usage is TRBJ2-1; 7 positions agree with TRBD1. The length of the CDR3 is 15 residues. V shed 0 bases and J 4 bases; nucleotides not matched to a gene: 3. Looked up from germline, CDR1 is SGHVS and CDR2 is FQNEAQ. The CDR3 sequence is CASSLAGQYYNEQFF. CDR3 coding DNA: TGTGCCAGCAGCTTAGCGGGACAGTATTACAATGAGCAGTTCTTC.

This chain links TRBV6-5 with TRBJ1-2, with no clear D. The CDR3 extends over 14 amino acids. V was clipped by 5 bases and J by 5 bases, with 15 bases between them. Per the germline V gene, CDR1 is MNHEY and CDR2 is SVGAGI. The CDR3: CASSLGLSMYGYTF. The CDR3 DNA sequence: TGTGCCAGCAGTCTCGGGTTATCAATGTATGGCTACACCTTC.

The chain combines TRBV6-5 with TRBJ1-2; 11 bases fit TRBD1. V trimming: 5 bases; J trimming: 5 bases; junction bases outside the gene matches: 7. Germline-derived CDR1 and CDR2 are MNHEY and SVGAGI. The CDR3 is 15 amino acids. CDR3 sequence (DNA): TGTGCCAGCAGTACCCCCGGGACAGGGGGATATGGCTACACCTTC. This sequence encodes CASSTPGTGGYGYTF.

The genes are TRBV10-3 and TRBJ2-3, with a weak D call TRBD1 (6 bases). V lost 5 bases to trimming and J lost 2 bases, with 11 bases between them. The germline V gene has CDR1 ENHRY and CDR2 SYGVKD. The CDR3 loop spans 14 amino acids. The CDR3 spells CAISRDTYTDTQYF. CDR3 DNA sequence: TGTGCCATCAGTCGGGACACTTACACAGATACGCAGTATTTT.

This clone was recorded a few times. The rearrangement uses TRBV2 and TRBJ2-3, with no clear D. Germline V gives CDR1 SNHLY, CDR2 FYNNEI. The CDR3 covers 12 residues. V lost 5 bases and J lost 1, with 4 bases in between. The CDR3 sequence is CASSWGTDTQYF. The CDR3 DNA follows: TGTGCCAGCAGTTGGGGCACAGATACGCAGTATTTT.

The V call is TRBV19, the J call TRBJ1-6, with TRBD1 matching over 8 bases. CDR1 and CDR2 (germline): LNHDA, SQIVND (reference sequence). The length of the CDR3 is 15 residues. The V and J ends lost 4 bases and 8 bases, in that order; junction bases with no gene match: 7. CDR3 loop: CASSTGQGMDSPLHF. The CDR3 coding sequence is TGTGCCAGTAGTACCGGACAGGGAATGGATTCACCCCTCCACTTT.

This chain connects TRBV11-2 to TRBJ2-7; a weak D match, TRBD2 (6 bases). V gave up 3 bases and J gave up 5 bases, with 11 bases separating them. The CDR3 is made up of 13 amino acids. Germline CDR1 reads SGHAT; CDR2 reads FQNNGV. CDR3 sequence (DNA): TGTGCCAGCAGCTTGGGTTCGGGGGACGAGCAGTACTTC. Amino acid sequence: CASSLGSGDEQYF.

CDR3 in DNA: TGTGCCTGCCTTCCGGGGGGTAGTAACACCGGGGAGCTGTTTTTT. Amino acids: CACLPGGSNTGELFF. The chain is built from TRBV30 and TRBJ2-2, with 7 bases lining up with TRBD2. V gave up 6 bases and J gave up 2 bases; unmatched junction bases: 9. The CDR3 runs to 15 residues. Looked up from germline, CDR1 is GTSNPN and CDR2 is SVGIG (reference sequence). The full variable domain, its missing parts supplied by reference TRBV30 and TRBJ2-2, is SQTIHQWPATLVQPVGSPLSLECTVEGTSNPNLYWYRQAAGRGLQLLFYSVGIGQISSEVPQNLSASRPQDRQFILSSKKLLLSDSGFYLCACLPGGSNTGELFFGEGSRLTVL.

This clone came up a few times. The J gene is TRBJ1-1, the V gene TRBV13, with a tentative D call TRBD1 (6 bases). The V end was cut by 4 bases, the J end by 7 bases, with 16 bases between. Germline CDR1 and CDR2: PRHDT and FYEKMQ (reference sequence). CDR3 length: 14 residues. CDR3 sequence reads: CASSYAEGGSEAFF. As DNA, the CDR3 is TGTGCCAGCAGCTACGCCGAGGGGGGGAGTGAAGCTTTCTTT.

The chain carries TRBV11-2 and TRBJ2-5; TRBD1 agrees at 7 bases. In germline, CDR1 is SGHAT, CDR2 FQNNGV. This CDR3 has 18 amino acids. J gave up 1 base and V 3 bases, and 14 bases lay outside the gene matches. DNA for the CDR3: TGTGCCAGCAGCTTCCGTGCCGGAGCAGGGGGAGTCCAAGAGACCCAGTACTTC. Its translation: CASSFRAGAGGVQETQYF. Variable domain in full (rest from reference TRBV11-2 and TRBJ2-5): EAGVAQSPRYKIIEKRQSVAFWCNPISGHATLYWYQQILGQGPKLLIQFQNNGVVDDSQLPKDRFSAERLKGVDSTLKIQPAKLEDSAVYLCASSFRAGAGGVQETQYFGPGTRLLVL.

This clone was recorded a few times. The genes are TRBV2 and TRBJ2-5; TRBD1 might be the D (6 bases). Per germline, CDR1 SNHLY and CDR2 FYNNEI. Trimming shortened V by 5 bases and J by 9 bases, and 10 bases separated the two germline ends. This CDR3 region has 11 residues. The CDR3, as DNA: TGTGCCAGCAGTCCAGGGGATCCCCAGTACTTC. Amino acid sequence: CASSPGDPQYF.

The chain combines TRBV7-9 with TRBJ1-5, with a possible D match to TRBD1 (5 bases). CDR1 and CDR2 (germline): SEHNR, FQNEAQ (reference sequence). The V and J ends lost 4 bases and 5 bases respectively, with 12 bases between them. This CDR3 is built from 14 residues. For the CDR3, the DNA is TGTGCCAGCAGCTCCAAACTGGGGGATCAGCCCCAGCATTTT. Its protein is CASSSKLGDQPQHF.